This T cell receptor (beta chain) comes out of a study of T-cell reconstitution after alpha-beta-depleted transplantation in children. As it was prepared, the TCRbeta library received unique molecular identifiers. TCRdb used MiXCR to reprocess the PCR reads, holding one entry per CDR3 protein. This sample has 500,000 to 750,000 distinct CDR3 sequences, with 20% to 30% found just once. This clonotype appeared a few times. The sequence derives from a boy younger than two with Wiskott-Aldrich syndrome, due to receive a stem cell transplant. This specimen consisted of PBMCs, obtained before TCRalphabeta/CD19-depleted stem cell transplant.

The CDR3 spells CSAEGRNEQFF. The CDR3 nucleotides are TGCAGCGCAGAGGGGCGGAATGAGCAGTTCTTC. The chain recombines TRBV29-1 with TRBJ2-1; D tentatively fits TRBD1 or TRBD2 (5 bases each). Trimming took 7 bases from V and 7 from J, leaving 11 bases between them. CDR3 length: 11 amino acids. Germline V gives CDR1 SQVTM, CDR2 ANQGSEA.